What follows are 13 T cell receptor beta chains derived from one specimen sequenced in a study of blood T cell repertoires in COVID-19. Sequenced by immunoSEQ multiplex PCR; TCRdb stores in-frame clones only, minus some. Of around 300,000 clones listed, roughly 88% are singletons. The sequenced material came from peripheral blood. The source of these receptors is a woman aged 25-40 years with active or convalescent COVID-19.

With respect to this clone: Other DNA sequences within the sample encode an identical CDR3. The rearrangement joins TRBV28 to TRBJ2-7; D not certain. The CDR3 sequence is 12 residues long. The germline V gene encodes CDR1 MDHEN and CDR2 SYDVKM. The germline V and J ends were trimmed by 5 bases and 3 bases, with 8 bases remaining between them. CDR3 DNA sequence: TGTGCCAGCAGTCCCCCCTTCTACGAGCAGTACTTC. Translating gives CASSPPFYEQYF. The complete variable domain, with remaining parts taken from reference TRBV28 and TRBJ2-7, reads DVKVTQSSRYLVKRTGEKVFLECVQDMDHENMFWYRQDPGLGLRLIYFSYDVKMKEKGDIPEGYSVSREKKERFSLILESASTNQTSMYLCASSPPFYEQYFGPGTRLTVT.

This sequence joins TRBV7-2 and TRBJ2-1; 9 bases align to TRBD1. With 1 base clipped from V and 5 bases from J, the junction kept 3 bases outside the gene matches. The CDR3 totals 15 residues. Germline V lookup: CDR1 SGHTA, CDR2 FQGNSA. The CDR3 DNA sequence: TGTGCCAGCAGCTTAGGGGACAGGGTCCACAATGAGCAGTTCTTC. Amino acids: CASSLGDRVHNEQFF.

The V gene is TRBV6-5, the J gene TRBJ1-6, with no clear D. CDR3 length: 15 amino acids. Per the germline V gene, CDR1 is MNHEY and CDR2 is SVGAGI. Deletions cut 1 base from V and 8 bases from J, with 12 bases between. The CDR3 loop reads CASSYWRETDSPLHF. DNA of the CDR3: TGTGCCAGCAGTTACTGGAGAGAGACCGATTCACCCCTCCACTTT.

This clone was detected only a few times. V gene TRBV6-6 combines with J gene TRBJ2-7, with 9 bases aligning to TRBD1. The germline V gene has CDR1 MNHNY and CDR2 SVGAGI (reference sequence). The junction had 5 bases not matched to a gene; V was cut back by 2 bases and J by 3 bases. This CDR3 contains 15 residues. CDR3 protein: CASSYKGTGSYEQYF. The CDR3 DNA sequence: TGTGCCAGCAGTTACAAGGGGACAGGGAGCTACGAGCAGTACTTC.

The chain is built from TRBV10-3 and TRBJ1-4, with D tentatively TRBD1 (5 bases). Germline CDR1 reads ENHRY; CDR2 reads SYGVKD. V lost 6 bases to trimming and J lost 7 bases, with 18 bases between them. The CDR3 has 15 residues. The CDR3 coding sequence is TGTGCCATCAGCGCGAAGGATAGGGGAGGTGAAAAACTGTTTTTT. It encodes CAISAKDRGGEKLFF.

V gene TRBV7-2 combines with J gene TRBJ2-2; TRBD2 agrees at 9 bases. This CDR3 has 16 amino acids. Germline CDR1 SGHTA, CDR2 FQGNSA. V dropped 7 bases and J dropped 1; count of bases not matched to a gene: 7. CDR3 DNA sequence: TGTGCCAGCAACCGAATTAGCGGGGGGAACACCGGGGAGCTGTTTTTT. Amino acid sequence: CASNRISGGNTGELFF.

The chain has TRBV19 and TRBJ1-1; 9 bases agree with TRBD1. Germline V gene sequence: CDR1 LNHDA, CDR2 SQIVND (reference sequence). The junction had 7 bases not matched to a gene; V was cut back by 4 bases and J by 4 bases. The CDR3 runs 15 residues. The DNA for the CDR3 is TGTGCCAGTAGTAGACAGGGGGTAGCTGGCACTGAAGCTTTCTTT. Its protein product is CASSRQGVAGTEAFF.

Note on this clone: Different DNA sequences within this sample yield the same CDR3. The gene calls are TRBV5-1 and TRBJ2-7, with 15 bases fitting TRBD2. This CDR3 has 19 amino acids. The V gene's germline CDR1 is SGHRS and CDR2 YFSETQ. V lost 5 bases, J lost 3 bases, and 15 bases stayed unmatched. CDR3 sequence reads: CASRDEGLAGGRHIYEQYF. The CDR3 region has the DNA TGCGCCAGCAGAGATGAGGGACTAGCGGGGGGTCGCCACATCTACGAGCAGTACTTC. Using reference TRBV5-1 and TRBJ2-7 for the parts outside the CDR3, the full variable domain is KAGVTQTPRYLIKTRGQQVTLSCSPISGHRSVSWYQQTPGQGLQFLFEYFSETQRNKGNFPGRFSGRQFSNSRSEMNVSTLELGDSALYLCASRDEGLAGGRHIYEQYFGPGTRLTVT.

This chain joins TRBV30 and TRBJ1-6; D call uncertain. V lost 3 bases to trimming and J lost 7 bases, with 4 bases between them. Germline V gene lookup returns CDR1 GTSNPN and CDR2 SVGIG (reference sequence). The CDR3 loop spans 11 amino acids. CDR3 nucleotide sequence: TGTGCCTGGAGAGCCAATTCACCCCTCCACTTT. This codes for CAWRANSPLHF.

The V call is TRBV29-1, the J call TRBJ2-7; the match to TRBD1 covers 7 bases. Germline CDR1 and CDR2: SQVTM and ANQGSEA. This CDR3 contains 16 residues. Losses at the gene ends were 2 bases for V and 6 bases for J; bases not matched to a gene: 16. CDR3 protein: CSVEPGLGTVGREQYF. The CDR3 DNA follows: TGCAGCGTTGAACCGGGGCTTGGGACAGTTGGACGCGAGCAGTACTTC.

The gene calls are TRBV29-1 and TRBJ1-5; D possibly corresponds to TRBD1 (6 bases). CDR3 length equals 13 residues. The V gene lost 4 bases and the J gene lost 3 bases, with 10 bases spanning the gap. In germline, CDR1 is SQVTM, CDR2 ANQGSEA. The CDR3 DNA follows: TGCAGCGTTGGACAGGTACTCAATCAGCCCCAGCATTTT. Its protein product is CSVGQVLNQPQHF.

V gene TRBV6-2 or TRBV6-3 combines with J gene TRBJ1-5; 7 nucleotides agree with TRBD1. With 5 bases clipped from V and 6 bases from J, the junction kept 7 bases outside the gene matches. This CDR3 has 14 residues. The germline V gene encodes CDR1 MNHEY and CDR2 SVGEGT. Written as DNA, the CDR3 is TGTGCCAGCAGTCGAGCAGGGGGTGGTCAGCCCCAGCATTTT. Protein product: CASSRAGGGQPQHF.

J is TRBJ2-1 and V is TRBV30, with TRBD2 as a possible D gene (6 bases). This CDR3 is 13 amino acids long. Germline values: CDR1 GTSNPN, CDR2 SVGIG (reference sequence). V lost 4 bases to trimming and J lost 9 bases, with 16 bases between them. CDR3 nucleotides: TGTGCCTGGATCGGGGTCATCGGGGGTGAGCAGTTCTTC. Protein sequence: CAWIGVIGGEQFF.